The rows below give T cell receptor beta chains drawn from one sample of a study of post-analysis software for immune sequencing data. TCRdb re-analysed the PCR reads in MiXCR, keeping a single row per CDR3 protein. In the table there are 820,000 or so distinct CDR3 sequences, roughly 50% of which are singletons. The sample consisted of blood. Receptor source: a girl aged 5-17 years with multiple sclerosis. Each CDR3 is given with its conserved first and last residue. D genes are given only for firm matches. The size field is filled for only some rows; it gives once, few, many or a size class.

J gene: TRBJ1-5
clone size: NA
D gene: NA
V gene: TRBV4-1
CDR3 protein: CASSQWGAGGGWNQPQHF
CDR3 DNA: TGCGCCAGCAGCCAATGGGGGGCGGGGGGCGGTTGGAATCAGCCCCAGCATTTT

J gene: TRBJ1-2
clone size: NA
D gene: NA
V gene: TRBV29-1
CDR3 protein: CSVGGLGSNYGYTF
CDR3 DNA: TGTAGCGTTGGGGGACTGGGATCTAACTATGGCTACACCTTC

J gene: TRBJ2-7
clone size: few
D gene: TRBD2
V gene: TRBV12-3/TRBV12-4
CDR3 protein: CATEVRGGPYEQYF
CDR3 DNA: TGTGCCACCGAGGTGCGGGGGGGTCCCTACGAGCAGTACTTC

J gene: TRBJ2-4
clone size: NA
D gene: TRBD2
V gene: TRBV4-1
CDR3 protein: CASSQAIAGVAKNIQYF
CDR3 DNA: TGCGCCAGCAGCCAAGCAATAGCGGGAGTGGCCAAAAACATTCAGTACTTC

J gene: TRBJ1-2
clone size: NA
D gene: NA
V gene: TRBV29-1
CDR3 protein: CSVGPGYTF
CDR3 DNA: TGCAGCGTTGGCCCAGGCTACACCTTC

J gene: TRBJ2-7
clone size: NA
D gene: NA
V gene: TRBV7-9
CDR3 protein: CASSLALSGYEQYF
CDR3 DNA: TGTGCCAGCAGCTTAGCGTTGTCGGGCTACGAGCAGTACTTC

J gene: TRBJ2-7
clone size: few
D gene: NA
V gene: TRBV29-1
CDR3 protein: CSVDRGLPYEQYF
CDR3 DNA: TGCAGCGTTGACAGGGGCCTACCGTACGAGCAGTACTTC

J gene: TRBJ1-1
clone size: NA
D gene: NA
V gene: TRBV20-1
CDR3 protein: CSARVGGMNTEAFF
CDR3 DNA: TGCAGTGCTAGAGTGGGGGGGATGAACACTGAAGCTTTCTTT

J gene: TRBJ2-6
clone size: NA
D gene: NA
V gene: TRBV6-5
CDR3 protein: CASSTISGANVLTF
CDR3 DNA: TGTGCCAGCAGCACCATCTCTGGGGCCAACGTCCTGACTTTC

J gene: TRBJ2-3
clone size: NA
D gene: NA
V gene: TRBV7-9
CDR3 protein: CASSRMGTDTQYF
CDR3 DNA: TGTGCCAGCAGCCGCATGGGCACAGATACGCAGTATTTT

J gene: TRBJ2-5
clone size: NA
D gene: NA
V gene: TRBV29-1
CDR3 protein: CSVRGRRSQETQYF
CDR3 DNA: TGCAGCGTTCGTGGCAGGAGATCTCAAGAGACCCAGTACTTC

J gene: TRBJ2-7
clone size: few
D gene: TRBD2
V gene: TRBV12-3/TRBV12-4
CDR3 protein: CASSPEASGTEQYF
CDR3 DNA: TGTGCCAGCAGCCCTGAGGCTAGCGGGACCGAGCAGTACTTC

J gene: TRBJ1-2
clone size: few
D gene: TRBD1
V gene: TRBV13
CDR3 protein: CASSVGRQGLNYGYTF
CDR3 DNA: TGTGCCAGCAGCGTAGGAAGACAGGGGTTAAACTATGGCTACACCTTC

J gene: TRBJ1-2
clone size: NA
D gene: NA
V gene: TRBV5-1
CDR3 protein: CASTLDEALYGYTF
CDR3 DNA: TGCGCCAGCACCTTAGATGAGGCTTTATATGGCTACACCTTC

J gene: TRBJ2-1
clone size: NA
D gene: TRBD2
V gene: TRBV14
CDR3 protein: CASSPDSSGDSYNEQFF
CDR3 DNA: TGTGCCAGCAGCCCAGATTCTAGCGGGGACAGCTACAATGAGCAGTTCTTC

J gene: TRBJ2-7
clone size: once
D gene: TRBD1
V gene: TRBV3-1
CDR3 protein: CASSSPGQGAHEQYF
CDR3 DNA: TGTGCCAGCAGCTCACCGGGACAGGGGGCCCACGAGCAGTACTTC

J gene: TRBJ2-3
clone size: once
D gene: TRBD2
V gene: TRBV29-1
CDR3 protein: CSVGNSGSRNTQYF
CDR3 DNA: TGCAGCGTGGGGAATAGCGGGAGTAGGAATACGCAGTATTTT

J gene: TRBJ2-1
clone size: few
D gene: NA
V gene: TRBV6-1
CDR3 protein: CASSVGQSYNEQFF
CDR3 DNA: TGTGCCAGCAGTGTGGGGCAGTCCTACAATGAGCAGTTCTTC

J gene: TRBJ2-7
clone size: NA
D gene: TRBD1
V gene: TRBV7-9
CDR3 protein: CASSRLRTGAYEQYF
CDR3 DNA: TGTGCCAGCAGTCGATTGCGGACAGGCGCCTACGAGCAGTACTTC

J gene: TRBJ2-1
clone size: NA
D gene: TRBD2
V gene: TRBV5-1
CDR3 protein: CASSNSSGPLYNEQFF
CDR3 DNA: TGCGCCAGCAGCAACTCTAGCGGCCCTCTTTACAATGAGCAGTTCTTC

J gene: TRBJ1-5
clone size: NA
D gene: NA
V gene: TRBV4-1
CDR3 protein: CASSQGDSNQPQHF
CDR3 DNA: TGCGCCAGCAGCCAAGGGGACAGCAATCAGCCCCAGCATTTT

J gene: TRBJ2-4
clone size: few
D gene: NA
V gene: TRBV4-1
CDR3 protein: CASSQETHRESIQYF
CDR3 DNA: TGCGCCAGCAGCCAGGAGACACATCGGGAGAGCATTCAGTACTTC

J gene: TRBJ2-7
clone size: NA
D gene: TRBD2
V gene: TRBV7-9
CDR3 protein: CASSFGGVPVGYF
CDR3 DNA: TGTGCCAGCAGCTTCGGGGGGGTTCCCGTTGGATACTTC

J gene: TRBJ2-7
clone size: NA
D gene: NA
V gene: TRBV15
CDR3 protein: CATSRDRKGPYEQYF
CDR3 DNA: TGTGCCACCAGCAGAGACCGGAAGGGTCCCTACGAGCAGTACTTC

J gene: TRBJ2-7
clone size: NA
D gene: NA
V gene: TRBV20-1
CDR3 protein: CSATQQVLEQYF
CDR3 DNA: TGCAGTGCTACACAACAGGTATTGGAGCAGTACTTC

J gene: TRBJ1-2
clone size: NA
D gene: TRBD1
V gene: TRBV27
CDR3 protein: CASSFRGGYGYTF
CDR3 DNA: TGTGCCAGCAGCTTCAGGGGGGGCTATGGCTACACCTTC

J gene: TRBJ1-2
clone size: few
D gene: TRBD1
V gene: TRBV19
CDR3 protein: CASWGTGRYGYTF
CDR3 DNA: TGTGCCAGTTGGGGGACAGGGAGATATGGCTACACCTTC

J gene: TRBJ2-7
clone size: many
D gene: TRBD1
V gene: TRBV7-2
CDR3 protein: CASSLAGQGSYEQYF
CDR3 DNA: TGTGCCAGCAGCTTAGCGGGACAGGGCTCCTACGAGCAGTACTTC

J gene: TRBJ1-5
clone size: NA
D gene: TRBD1
V gene: TRBV15
CDR3 protein: CATRTGDQPQHF
CDR3 DNA: TGTGCCACACGGACAGGGGATCAGCCCCAGCATTTT

J gene: TRBJ2-5
clone size: NA
D gene: TRBD2
V gene: TRBV4-2
CDR3 protein: CASSQGTSGSEIGETQYF
CDR3 DNA: TGTGCCAGCAGCCAAGGAACTAGCGGGAGTGAAATCGGAGAGACCCAGTACTTC

J gene: TRBJ1-2
clone size: NA
D gene: NA
V gene: TRBV29-1
CDR3 protein: CSVEEGGHLPLHGYAF
CDR3 DNA: TGCAGCGTTGAAGAGGGTGGACATCTTCCTTTGCATGGCTACGCCTTC

J gene: TRBJ1-2
clone size: few
D gene: TRBD1
V gene: TRBV6-5
CDR3 protein: CASSTYRGEGSGYTF
CDR3 DNA: TGTGCCAGCAGTACTTACAGGGGAGAAGGGTCTGGCTACACCTTC

J gene: TRBJ1-1
clone size: NA
D gene: TRBD1
V gene: TRBV6-6
CDR3 protein: CASSYGTGVLNTEAFF
CDR3 DNA: TGTGCCAGCAGTTACGGGACAGGGGTGTTGAACACTGAAGCTTTCTTT

J gene: TRBJ2-7
clone size: NA
D gene: TRBD2
V gene: TRBV5-1
CDR3 protein: CASSLRKGLAASYEQYF
CDR3 DNA: TGCGCCAGCAGCTTGAGGAAAGGGCTAGCGGCCTCCTACGAGCAGTACTTC

J gene: TRBJ1-2
clone size: NA
D gene: NA
V gene: TRBV7-8
CDR3 protein: CASSPLAGEKAEQFYGYTF
CDR3 DNA: TGTGCCAGCAGCCCCCTAGCGGGAGAGAAGGCTGAGCAGTTCTATGGCTACACCTTC

J gene: TRBJ2-7
clone size: few
D gene: TRBD1
V gene: TRBV9
CDR3 protein: CASSDLHRGLYYEQYF
CDR3 DNA: TGTGCCAGCAGCGACCTCCACAGGGGGCTTTACTACGAGCAGTACTTC

J gene: TRBJ2-7
clone size: NA
D gene: NA
V gene: TRBV7-2
CDR3 protein: CASSLGGVRTYEQYF
CDR3 DNA: TGTGCCAGCAGCTTAGGGGGCGTCAGAACCTACGAGCAGTACTTC